The 11 T cell receptor beta chains presented below share a single source sample, sequenced in a study of blood T cell repertoires in COVID-19 (dated by TCRdb to 2020 to 2022). Library creation used the immunoSEQ multiplex PCR assay. In TCRdb, the immuneACCESS table is reduced to in-frame sequences with V and J assigned. These tables do not hold every clone; where another copy was compared, an unresolved V gene accounts for under half, and the others remain unexplained. Within this sample are 270,000 or so clones, with around 82% of them counted one time only. Jointly, the top ten make up around 9.1% of the sample. Sequences were obtained from peripheral blood. Receptors were obtained from a human donor in a cohort sampled during active COVID-19.

The chain carries TRBV3-1 (or the pseudogene TRBV3-2) and TRBJ2-7, with TRBD1 matching 8 bases. In germline, CDR1 is LGHDT, CDR2 YNNKEL (reference sequence). V shed 7 bases and J 0 bases; nucleotides not matched to a gene: 8. This CDR3 contains 15 residues. The CDR3 sequence: CASTQTGANSYEQYF. CDR3 bases: TGTGCCAGCACCCAGACAGGGGCCAACTCCTACGAGCAGTACTTC.

The chain joins TRBV6-5 to TRBJ1-2; a possible D gene is TRBD1 (6 bases). The V and J ends lost 6 bases and 8 bases respectively, with 13 bases between them. Per germline, CDR1 MNHEY and CDR2 SVGAGI. The CDR3 spans 12 residues. CDR3 sequence reads: CASSSGQPGYTF. In DNA, the CDR3 is TGTGCCAGCAGCTCAGGACAGCCAGGCTACACCTTC.

CDR3: CASSLVPVTEAFF. The CDR3 bases are TGCGCCAGCAGCTTGGTACCGGTAACTGAAGCTTTCTTT. The V call is TRBV5-1, the J call TRBJ1-1; D is unclear. The germline V and J ends were trimmed by 0 bases and 5 bases, with 8 bases remaining between them. The germline CDR1 and CDR2 sequences are SGHRS and YFSETQ. This CDR3 comprises 13 residues.

The chain uses TRBV6-5 and TRBJ1-1; no clear D gene. This CDR3 comprises 13 residues. Trimming cost V 8 bases and J 2 bases, with 12 bases left between them. Germline V gives CDR1 MNHEY, CDR2 SVGAGI. CDR3 sequence: CASQAQANTEAFF. The CDR3 DNA reads as TGTGCCAGCCAGGCGCAGGCTAACACTGAAGCTTTCTTT.

The chain joins TRBV13 to TRBJ1-6; TRBD1 matches at 8 bases. Trimming cost V 7 bases and J 5 bases; bases outside gene matches: 7. Germline-derived CDR1 and CDR2 are PRHDT and FYEKMQ (reference sequence). The CDR3 extends over 15 amino acids. The CDR3 region is CASNSRDRHNSPLHF. Here the CDR3 DNA reads TGTGCCAGCAACAGCCGGGACAGGCATAATTCACCCCTCCACTTT.

This clone was counted a single time. The chain links TRBV6-6 to TRBJ1-1, with 9 nucleotides matching TRBD1. Germline V gene lookup returns CDR1 MNHNY and CDR2 SVGAGI (reference sequence). V shed 6 bases, J shed 4 bases, and the junction held 6 bases outside the gene matches. CDR3 length: 14 amino acids. As DNA, the CDR3 is TGTGCCAGCAGACAACAGGGGGCAAGCACTGAAGCTTTCTTT. Its translation is CASRQQGASTEAFF.

This chain uses TRBV28 with TRBJ2-1, with TRBD2 matching over 12 bases. The CDR3 spans 17 residues. Germline-derived CDR1 and CDR2 are MDHEN and SYDVKM. The junction had 7 bases not matched to a gene; V was cut back by 0 bases and J by 7 bases. CDR3 DNA: TGTGCCAGCAGTTTATGGACCTCTAGCGGGGGGGATAATGAGCAGTTCTTC. It encodes CASSLWTSSGGDNEQFF. Looking up the rest from reference TRBV28 and TRBJ2-1 gives the full variable domain: DVKVTQSSRYLVKRTGEKVFLECVQDMDHENMFWYRQDPGLGLRLIYFSYDVKMKEKGDIPEGYSVSREKKERFSLILESASTNQTSMYLCASSLWTSSGGDNEQFFGPGTRLTVL.

V usage is TRBV28 and J usage is TRBJ2-7, with D tentatively TRBD2 (5 bases). Germline CDR1 MDHEN, CDR2 SYDVKM. The CDR3 has 12 amino acids. Trimming took off 7 bases at V and 4 bases at J, with 11 bases between the two ends. CDR3 nucleotide sequence: TGTGCCAGCACCCGAGGCGGGTACGAGCAGTACTTC. Translating it yields CASTRGGYEQYF.

The CDR3: CASGTGSPYGYTF. CDR3 DNA: TGTGCCAGCGGGACAGGTTCTCCCTATGGCTACACCTTC. This rearrangement joins TRBV6-1 to TRBJ1-2; 8 bases fit TRBD1. Germline V gives CDR1 MNHNS, CDR2 SASEGT. The V gene end was trimmed by 8 bases and the J gene end by 4 bases; junction bases not matched to a gene: 6. The CDR3 spans 13 residues.

This clone was recorded only once. The chain carries TRBV7-9 and TRBJ1-1; TRBD1 matches at 9 bases. Germline V lookup: CDR1 SEHNR, CDR2 FQNEAQ (reference sequence). This CDR3 has 17 amino acids. Trimming removed 2 bases from V and 3 bases from J; junction bases left unmatched: 10. The CDR3 protein is CASSLRQGVGMDTEAFF. The DNA for the CDR3 is TGTGCCAGCAGCTTAAGACAGGGGGTGGGGATGGACACTGAAGCTTTCTTT.

The rearrangement uses TRBV5-5 and TRBJ1-3, with no clear D. The CDR3 covers 15 residues. Trimming cost V 0 bases and J 0 bases, with 7 bases left between them. CDR1 and CDR2 from the germline V gene are SGHKS and YYEKEE (reference sequence). CDR3 sequence: CASSLVGSSGNTIYF. The CDR3 region has the DNA TGTGCCAGCAGCTTGGTCGGGAGCTCTGGAAACACCATATATTTT.